Listed here is a single T cell receptor (beta chain). The antigen is undetermined. The data are from a study of cytomegalovirus exposure and HLA in healthy donors. The germline V and J ends were trimmed by 8 bases and 4 bases, with 11 bases remaining between them. CDR3 size: 12 residues. Germline V lookup: CDR1 ENHRY, CDR2 SYGVKD. The donors (healthy individuals) were bone marrow donors. Primers included in the PCR were 60 Vbeta and 13 Jbeta primers. The assay was immunoSEQ multiplex PCR, and TCRdb's table has in-frame clones only and misses some. The table shows over 150,000 clones, with around 83% occurring only once. The study's findings and limits: CMV antigen specificity of a few CMV-associated chains was confirmed in vitro. Upon later analysis, TCR association rates were observed to vary by HLA locus, being highest for DRB1 and lowest for HLA-C. Association of approximately 16,000 TCR beta sequences with HLA alleles was found at 0.05 false discovery rate in a later analysis.

The receptor comes from a man aged 50-59 years in good health and CMV-seronegative. The sequenced material came from PBMCs. The rearrangement uses TRBV10-3 and TRBJ1-1; the D is unclear. CDR3 DNA sequence: TGTGCCATCGGGGAGGTCGGCACTGAAGCTTTCTTT. Translating it yields CAIGEVGTEAFF.